Each of the 10 T cell receptor beta chains below was sequenced from the same sample in a study of shared T cell receptors in the human thymus. TCRdb keeps only in-frame clones here, not all; method: immunoSEQ multiplex PCR. The table includes hundreds of thousands of clones, 80% to 90% detected once. This sample was also put to use in a study of human thymus T cells.

Sequences were obtained from thymocytes. Receptors originate from a boy younger than two with a congenital heart defect.

This sequence joins TRBV7-3 and TRBJ2-1; D is perhaps TRBD2 (7 bases). V was cut by 2 bases and J by 8 bases, with 28 bases left in between. Germline values: CDR1 SGHTA, CDR2 FQGTGA. The CDR3 is 19 amino acids. CDR3 nucleotide sequence: TGTGCCAGCAGCTTAGCCGCGACTGGGAGGGGGGTCTCCGGGGATGAGCAGTTCTTC. Protein product: CASSLAATGRGVSGDEQFF.

This clone appeared a few times. The chain joins TRBV5-1 to TRBJ1-1; weak D call: TRBD1 (5 bases). Trimming stripped 4 bases from V and 7 bases from J, with 26 bases between. This CDR3 is 17 amino acids long. Germline lookup yields CDR1 SGHRS and CDR2 YFSETQ. CDR3 residues: CASSPEGNRYSLFEAFF. The CDR3 DNA follows: TGCGCCAGCAGCCCGGAAGGGAACAGGTACTCCCTCTTTGAAGCTTTCTTT.

The genes are TRBV30 and TRBJ2-3; TRBD2 is a possible D gene (7 bases). V lost 0 bases and J 3 bases, leaving 22 bases between the germline ends. CDR3 size: 18 residues. The V gene's germline CDR1 is GTSNPN and CDR2 SVGIG (reference sequence). CDR3 nucleotide sequence: TGTGCCTGGAGTGTAGCCGGAGGGGGGGAATCTAGGACAGATACGCAGTATTTT. Translation: CAWSVAGGGESRTDTQYF.

This clone was seen a single time. The chain is built from TRBV18 and TRBJ1-4; no definite D call. With 1 base removed from V and 0 bases from J, the gap between germline ends came to 6 bases. CDR1 is KGHSH, CDR2 LQKENI, per germline. The CDR3 has 15 residues. The CDR3 DNA reads as TGTGCCAGCTCACCACAGGAGGCAACTAATGAAAAACTGTTTTTT. Translated, it gives CASSPQEATNEKLFF.

This sequence joins TRBV19 and TRBJ2-2; 8 positions agree with TRBD2. The length of the CDR3 is 16 residues. The V and J ends lost 2 bases and 4 bases, in that order; junction bases with no gene match: 6. CDR1 and CDR2 from the germline V gene are LNHDA and SQIVND (reference sequence). CDR3 loop: CASSITVLAGTGELFF. CDR3 sequence (DNA): TGTGCCAGTAGTATAACTGTGCTAGCGGGCACCGGGGAGCTGTTTTTT.

CDR3 in amino acids: CASSPGREQYF. In DNA form, the CDR3 reads TGTGCCAGCAGCCCCGGGAGGGAGCAGTACTTC. The V call is TRBV9, the J call TRBJ2-7; 7 bases agree with TRBD2. The CDR3 has 11 residues. Germline trimming cut 4 bases from V and 7 bases from J; bases unmatched to any gene: 2. CDR1 SGDLS and CDR2 YYNGEE come from the germline V gene.

The rearrangement uses TRBV4-2 and TRBJ2-7; D possibly corresponds to TRBD2 (6 bases). The CDR3 contains 17 residues. Germline V gene lookup returns CDR1 LGHNA and CDR2 YNFKEQ. The ends were cut back, 1 base at V and 4 bases at J, with 20 bases in the middle. CDR3 in DNA: TGTGCCAGCAGCCAAGTTCCAATGGGCGGGGATTATTACGAGCAGTACTTC. Translation gives CASSQVPMGGDYYEQYF.

CDR3 in DNA: TGTGCCAGCAGGACAACAGATACGCAGTATTTT. Translating it yields CASRTTDTQYF. This chain links TRBV27 with TRBJ2-3, with D unclear. Germline CDR1 and CDR2: MNHEY and SMNVEV (reference sequence). The CDR3 covers 11 residues. V was trimmed by 6 bases and J by 3 bases, leaving 4 bases between them.

Turning to this clone: The same CDR3 is also encoded by other DNA sequences in this sample. V usage is TRBV4-3 and J usage is TRBJ2-7; D is possibly TRBD1 (6 bases). CDR3 length: 13 amino acids. Germline CDR1 is LGHNA and CDR2 is YSLEER. Trimming pared 1 base from V and 5 bases from J, leaving 9 bases between. The CDR3 loop reads CASSQGGGHEQYF. In DNA, the CDR3 is TGCGCCAGCAGCCAAGGAGGGGGTCACGAGCAGTACTTC.

The chain uses TRBV7-9 and TRBJ1-1; no firm D call. This CDR3 has 16 residues. The germline V gene encodes CDR1 SEHNR and CDR2 FQNEAQ (reference sequence). Deletions cut 7 bases from V and 4 bases from J, with 22 bases between. CDR3 DNA: TGTGCCAGCATCTCCATACCAATCGTAGGGAGCACTGAAGCTTTCTTT. Translating it yields CASISIPIVGSTEAFF.